The present TCR beta chain was sequenced within a study of T cell responses to AZD1222 COVID-19 vaccine. Study-level points and caveats: Among those given AZD1222, only five or six were seropositive at baseline.

Libraries were prepared by immunoSEQ multiplex PCR; TCRdb keeps only in-frame clonotypes and omits some of them. The sample carries about 160,000 clones, around 94% recorded once. Second doses at about 4 or about 12 weeks were pooled. Regarding this clone: What it binds is not known.

Trimming took off 1 base at V and 0 bases at J, with 10 bases between the two ends. The germline V gene encodes CDR1 MNHEY and CDR2 SMNVEV (reference sequence). CDR3 length: 16 amino acids. The chain carries TRBV27 and TRBJ2-1; D remains unclear. The source is an adult who received the AZD1222 COVID-19 vaccine. Sequencing used peripheral blood, obtained 28 days after the second AZD1222 dose. CDR3 sequence (DNA): TGTGCCAGCAGTTTATTCGGCTTAAGCTCCTACAATGAGCAGTTCTTC. Its translation is CASSLFGLSSYNEQFF.